This TCR beta chain derives from a study of cytotoxic CD8 clonotypes in ibrutinib-treated CLL. Produced via immunoSEQ multiplex PCR; TCRdb's table is partial and in-frame only. The profile shows some 70,000 clones, 90% of them singletons. In germline, CDR1 is LNHDA, CDR2 SQIVND (reference sequence). Losses at the gene ends were 4 bases for V and 3 bases for J; bases not matched to a gene: 7. This CDR3 contains 18 residues. The receptor's source is a human donor with chronic lymphocytic leukemia. The chain links TRBV19 to TRBJ2-6, with 12 positions matching TRBD1. Specimen: PBMCs, collected after 12 months of ibrutinib treatment. CDR3 loop: CASSKQGTGGFGANVLTF. CDR3 sequence (DNA): TGTGCCAGTAGTAAACAAGGGACAGGGGGCTTTGGGGCCAACGTCCTGACTTTC.